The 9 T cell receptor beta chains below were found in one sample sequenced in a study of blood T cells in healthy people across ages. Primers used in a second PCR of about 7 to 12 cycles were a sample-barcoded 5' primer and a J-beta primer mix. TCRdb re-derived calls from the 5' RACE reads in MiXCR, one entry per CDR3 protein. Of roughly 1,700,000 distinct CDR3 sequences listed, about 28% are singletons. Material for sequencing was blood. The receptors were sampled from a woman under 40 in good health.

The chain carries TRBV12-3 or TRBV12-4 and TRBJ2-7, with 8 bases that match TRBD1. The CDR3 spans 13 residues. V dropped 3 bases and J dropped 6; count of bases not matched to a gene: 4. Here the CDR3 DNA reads TGTGCCAGCAGTTTTGGCAGGGGGCTCGAGCAGTACTTC. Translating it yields CASSFGRGLEQYF.

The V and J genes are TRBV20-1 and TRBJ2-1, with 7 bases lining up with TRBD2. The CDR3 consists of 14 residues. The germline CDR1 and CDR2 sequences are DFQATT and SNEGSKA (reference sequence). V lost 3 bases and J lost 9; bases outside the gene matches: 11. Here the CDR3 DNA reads TGCAGTGCTAGGGCAGGGAGGGCACGAGGTGAGCAGTTCTTC. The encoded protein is CSARAGRARGEQFF.

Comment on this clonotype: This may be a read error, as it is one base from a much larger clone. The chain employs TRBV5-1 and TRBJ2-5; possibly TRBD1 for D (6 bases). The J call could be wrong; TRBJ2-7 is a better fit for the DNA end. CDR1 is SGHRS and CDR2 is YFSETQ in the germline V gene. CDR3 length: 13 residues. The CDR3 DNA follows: TGCGCCAGCGGCTTGGAGGACAGATACGAGCAGTACTTC. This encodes CASGLEDRYEQYF.

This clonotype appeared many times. Written as DNA, the CDR3 is TGTGCCAGCAGGGGTCTGGCGGGAGAGCAGTACTTC. Residues: CASRGLAGEQYF. This chain uses TRBV6-5 with TRBJ2-7; tentative D call: TRBD2 (6 bases). The CDR3 extends over 12 amino acids. V was clipped by 6 bases and J by 7 bases, with 13 bases between them. Germline CDR1 and CDR2: MNHEY and SVGAGI.

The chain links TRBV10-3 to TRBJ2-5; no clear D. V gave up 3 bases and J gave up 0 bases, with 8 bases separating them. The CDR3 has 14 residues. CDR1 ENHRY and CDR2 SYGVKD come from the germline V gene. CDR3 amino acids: CAISDGIDQETQYF. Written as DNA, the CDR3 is TGTGCCATCAGTGATGGAATAGACCAAGAGACCCAGTACTTC.

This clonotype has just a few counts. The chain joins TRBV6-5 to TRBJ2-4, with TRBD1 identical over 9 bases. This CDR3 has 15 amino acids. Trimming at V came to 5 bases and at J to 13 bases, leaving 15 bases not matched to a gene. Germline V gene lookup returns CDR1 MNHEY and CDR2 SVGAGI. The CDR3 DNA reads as TGTGCCAGCAGTCCCGGGACAGGGCTAGTCAATGAGCAGTACTTC. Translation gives CASSPGTGLVNEQYF.

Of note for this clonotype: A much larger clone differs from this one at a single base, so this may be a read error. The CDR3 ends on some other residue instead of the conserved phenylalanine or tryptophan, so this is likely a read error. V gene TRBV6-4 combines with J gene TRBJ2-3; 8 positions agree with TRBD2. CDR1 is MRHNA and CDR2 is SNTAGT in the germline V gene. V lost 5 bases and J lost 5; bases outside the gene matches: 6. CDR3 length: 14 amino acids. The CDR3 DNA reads TGTGCCAGCAGTCCCAGCGGGAGTCTAGATACGCAGTATATT. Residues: CASSPSGSLDTQYI.

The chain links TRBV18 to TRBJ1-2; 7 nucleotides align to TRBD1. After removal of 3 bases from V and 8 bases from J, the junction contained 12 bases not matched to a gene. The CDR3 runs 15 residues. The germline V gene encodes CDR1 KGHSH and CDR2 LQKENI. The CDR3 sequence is CASSPYEGASKGYTF. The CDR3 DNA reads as TGTGCCAGCTCACCCTATGAGGGGGCAAGTAAAGGCTACACCTTC.

The DNA of the CDR3 is TGTGCCAGCAGCCCAACAGGGGCCACTAGCGGCACAGATACGCAGTATTTT. Protein product: CASSPTGATSGTDTQYF. This chain links TRBV7-6 with TRBJ2-3; D tentatively reads TRBD1 or TRBD2 (7 bases each). This CDR3 contains 17 residues. The germline V and J ends were trimmed by 5 bases and 1 base, with 19 bases remaining between them. The germline gives CDR1 SGHVS, CDR2 FNYEAQ.